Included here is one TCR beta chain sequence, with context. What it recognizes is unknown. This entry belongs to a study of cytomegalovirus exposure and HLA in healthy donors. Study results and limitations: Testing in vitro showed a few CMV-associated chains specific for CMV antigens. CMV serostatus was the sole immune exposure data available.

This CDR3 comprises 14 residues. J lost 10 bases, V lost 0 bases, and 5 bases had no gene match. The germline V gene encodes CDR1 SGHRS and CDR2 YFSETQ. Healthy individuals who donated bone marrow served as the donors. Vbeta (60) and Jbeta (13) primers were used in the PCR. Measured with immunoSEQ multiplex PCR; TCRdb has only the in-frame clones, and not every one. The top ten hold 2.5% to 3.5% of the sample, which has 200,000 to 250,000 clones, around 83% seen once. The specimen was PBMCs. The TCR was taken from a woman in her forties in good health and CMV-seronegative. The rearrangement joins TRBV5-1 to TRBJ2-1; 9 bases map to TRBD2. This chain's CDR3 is CASSLGAGGAEQFF. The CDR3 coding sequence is TGCGCCAGCAGCTTGGGAGCGGGAGGCGCCGAGCAGTTCTTC.